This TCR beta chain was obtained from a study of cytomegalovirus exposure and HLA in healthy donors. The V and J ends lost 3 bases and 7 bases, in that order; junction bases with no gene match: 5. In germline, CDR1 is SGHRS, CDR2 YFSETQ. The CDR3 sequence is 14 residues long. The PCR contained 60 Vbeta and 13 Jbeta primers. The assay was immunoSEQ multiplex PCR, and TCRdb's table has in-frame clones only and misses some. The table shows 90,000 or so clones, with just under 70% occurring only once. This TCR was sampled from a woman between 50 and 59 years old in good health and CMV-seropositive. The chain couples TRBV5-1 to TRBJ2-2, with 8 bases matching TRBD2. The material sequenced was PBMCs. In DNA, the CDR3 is TGCGCCAGCAGCTGGCGGGAGGAGGTCGGGGAGCTGTTTTTT. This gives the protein CASSWREEVGELFF.